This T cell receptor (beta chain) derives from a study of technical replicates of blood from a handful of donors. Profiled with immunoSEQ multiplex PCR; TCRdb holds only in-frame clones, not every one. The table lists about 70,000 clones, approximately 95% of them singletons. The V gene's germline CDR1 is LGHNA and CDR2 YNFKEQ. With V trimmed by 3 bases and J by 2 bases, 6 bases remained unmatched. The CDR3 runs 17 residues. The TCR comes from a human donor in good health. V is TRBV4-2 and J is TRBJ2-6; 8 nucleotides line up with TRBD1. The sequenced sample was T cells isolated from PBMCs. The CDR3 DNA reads TGTGCCAGCAGCCAGACCGACAGGGGTGCTGGGGCCAACGTCCTGACTTTC. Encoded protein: CASSQTDRGAGANVLTF.